This T cell receptor (beta chain) was sequenced during a study of blood T cell repertoires in COVID-19. Original processing methods: Quantification of nucleated cells was approximated via reference gene primer amplification. The repertoire was sequenced with immunoSEQ multiplex PCR; TCRdb's copy has only in-frame clones and lacks some. Clone size and V and J calls were adopted from that table, with D and trimming inferred from the DNA. This sample yields 200,000 to 300,000 clones, of which approximately 84% are seen a single time; about 4% belongs to the top ten. The length of the CDR3 is 15 residues. CDR1 SGHNT and CDR2 YYREEE come from the germline V gene (reference sequence). V lost 5 bases and J lost 0; bases outside the gene matches: 6.

The chain has TRBV5-4 and TRBJ2-7; 9 bases are shared with TRBD1. This TCR derives from a man in his fifties or sixties with acute or convalescent COVID-19. What was sequenced was peripheral blood. The CDR3 DNA is TGTGCCAGCAGTCCCCGGGACAGGGTCTCCTACGAGCAGTACTTC. It specifies CASSPRDRVSYEQYF.